The rows below give T cell receptor beta chains drawn from one sample of a study of blood T cell repertoires in COVID-19. Sequencing was performed with immunoSEQ multiplex PCR; in TCRdb, only in-frame clones are kept and a portion is missing. The sample has 150,000 or so clones, over 80% seen once; the top ten hold roughly 2.9%. Sequenced: peripheral blood. These receptors all come from a woman in her fifties or sixties with acute or convalescent COVID-19. The CDR3 runs from the conserved cysteine through the conserved F or W. A D gene is named only where the DNA matches it firmly. Size values are once, few and many counts, or a class for expanded clones, and some rows have none.

TRBV7-2	.	.	TRBJ2-1	CASSLVRQGGNEQFF	TGTGCCAGCAGCTTAGTTCGTCAGGGAGGCAATGAGCAGTTCTTC
TRBV5-8	.	few	TRBJ2-7	CASSLPPAGMSNEQYF	TGTGCCAGCAGCCTCCCGCCGGCAGGGATGAGTAACGAGCAGTACTTC
TRBV5-1	.	.	TRBJ1-1	CASSLNQGSSPEAFF	TGCGCCAGCAGCTTGAATCAGGGGAGTTCGCCTGAAGCTTTCTTT
TRBV5-1	.	.	TRBJ1-1	CASSLQGVGTEAFF	TGCGCCAGCAGCCTGCAAGGGGTCGGGACTGAAGCTTTCTTT
TRBV7-9	TRBD1	.	TRBJ2-7	CASGGQGMIEQYF	TGTGCCAGCGGAGGACAGGGGATGATCGAGCAGTACTTC
TRBV2	.	.	TRBJ2-7	CASSGTGPPYEQYF	TGTGCCAGCAGTGGTACAGGGCCACCCTACGAGCAGTACTTC
TRBV2	.	.	TRBJ1-1	CASSRVPNTEAFF	TGTGCCAGCAGTCGGGTCCCGAACACTGAAGCTTTCTTT
TRBV9	TRBD2	.	TRBJ2-5	CASSETSLETQYF	TGTGCCAGCAGCGAGACTAGCCTCGAAACCCAGTACTTC
TRBV3-1/TRBV3-2	TRBD2	.	TRBJ2-7	CASSQTPSGGAYEQYF	TGTGCCAGCAGCCAAACCCCTAGCGGGGGGGCGTACGAGCAGTACTTC
TRBV7-2	TRBD1	.	TRBJ1-6	CASSLTGAKESLHF	TGTGCCAGCAGCCTAACAGGGGCGAAGGAGTCCCTCCACTTT
TRBV9	.	.	TRBJ1-5	CASSVSVGGNQPQHF	TGTGCCAGCAGCGTATCTGTGGGAGGTAATCAGCCCCAGCATTTT
TRBV7-2	TRBD1	.	TRBJ1-2	CASSLAGTDGYGYTF	TGTGCCAGCAGCTTAGCGGGGACAGACGGATATGGCTACACCTTC
TRBV9	.	.	TRBJ2-3	CASSASDQLGGPKDTQYF	TGTGCCAGCAGCGCCTCAGATCAGTTGGGGGGGCCCAAGGATACGCAGTATTTT
TRBV14	.	.	TRBJ1-2	CASSQDRGPYGYTF	TGTGCCAGCAGCCAAGATCGAGGCCCTTATGGCTACACCTTC
TRBV19	TRBD2	.	TRBJ2-1	CASSIPPGLAGSDEQFF	TGTGCCAGTAGTATACCCCCCGGACTAGCGGGGAGCGATGAGCAGTTCTTC
TRBV7-9	.	.	TRBJ1-2	CASSQGGIANYGYTF	TGTGCCAGCAGCCAAGGAGGTATAGCTAACTATGGCTACACCTTC
TRBV7-9	TRBD1	once	TRBJ1-1	CASSSPDRPLAAFF	TGTGCCAGCAGCTCCCCGGACAGGCCGCTTGCAGCTTTCTTT
TRBV5-4	TRBD1	.	TRBJ2-2	CASSSGQGKAGELFF	TGTGCCAGCAGCTCGGGACAGGGGAAGGCCGGGGAGCTGTTTTTT
TRBV7-9	TRBD2	.	TRBJ2-1	CASSLPGLGDEQFF	TGTGCCAGCAGCTTACCGGGACTAGGGGATGAGCAGTTCTTC
TRBV2	.	.	TRBJ1-2	CASSPIPGNYGYTF	TGTGCCAGCAGTCCCATCCCGGGGAACTATGGCTACACCTTC
TRBV23-1	TRBD1	.	TRBJ1-2	CASSHPPGTASGYTF	TGCGCCAGCAGTCATCCACCCGGGACAGCTAGTGGCTACACCTTC
TRBV2	.	few	TRBJ1-1	CASSGGSRATEAFF	TGTGCCAGCAGTGGAGGGTCCCGGGCCACTGAAGCTTTCTTT
TRBV18	.	.	TRBJ1-1	CASSPQGLDTEAFF	TGTGCCAGCTCACCACAGGGGCTAGACACTGAAGCTTTCTTT
TRBV3-1/TRBV3-2	TRBD1	.	TRBJ1-3	CASSPLGTVKNTIYF	TGTGCCAGCAGCCCACTCGGGACAGTTAAAAACACCATATATTTT
TRBV7-2	TRBD1	.	TRBJ2-2	CASSVDRANTGELFF	TGTGCCAGCAGCGTTGACAGGGCGAACACCGGGGAGCTGTTTTTT
TRBV5-1	.	once	TRBJ2-4	CASSEQGRGAKNIQYF	TGCGCCAGCAGCGAGCAGGGGCGTGGAGCCAAAAACATTCAGTACTTC
TRBV14	.	.	TRBJ1-2	CASSQVRTGAAGYTF	TGTGCCAGCAGCCAAGTCCGAACCGGAGCCGCCGGCTACACCTTC
TRBV30	TRBD1	.	TRBJ1-1	CAWSQSGTGKFTEAFF	TGTGCCTGGAGTCAATCTGGGACAGGAAAGTTCACTGAAGCTTTCTTT
TRBV28	.	.	TRBJ2-7	CASSSTREQYF	TGTGCCAGCAGTTCAACACGCGAGCAGTACTTC
TRBV5-6	.	few	TRBJ2-5	CASSPNQETQYF	TGTGCCAGCAGCCCCAACCAAGAGACCCAGTACTTC
TRBV4-3	TRBD1	once	TRBJ1-6	CASSQAGGIKNSPLHF	TGCGCCAGCAGCCAAGCAGGGGGCATAAAGAATTCACCCCTCCACTTT